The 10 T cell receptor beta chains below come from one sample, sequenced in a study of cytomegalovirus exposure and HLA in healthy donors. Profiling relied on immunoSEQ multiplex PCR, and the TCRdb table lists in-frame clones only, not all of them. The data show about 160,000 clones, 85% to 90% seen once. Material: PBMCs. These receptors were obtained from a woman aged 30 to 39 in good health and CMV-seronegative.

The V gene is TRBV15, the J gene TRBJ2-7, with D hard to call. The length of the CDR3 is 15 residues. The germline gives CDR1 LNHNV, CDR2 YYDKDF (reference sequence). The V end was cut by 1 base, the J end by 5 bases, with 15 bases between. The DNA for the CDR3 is TGTGCCACCAGCAGAGGAGTACAGAGCACCGACGAGCAGTACTTC. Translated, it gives CATSRGVQSTDEQYF. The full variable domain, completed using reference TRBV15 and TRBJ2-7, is DAMVIQNPRYQVTQFGKPVTLSCSQTLNHNVMYWYQQKSSQAPKLLFHYYDKDFNNEADTPDNFQSRRPNTSFCFLDIRSPGLGDTAMYLCATSRGVQSTDEQYFGPGTRLTVT.

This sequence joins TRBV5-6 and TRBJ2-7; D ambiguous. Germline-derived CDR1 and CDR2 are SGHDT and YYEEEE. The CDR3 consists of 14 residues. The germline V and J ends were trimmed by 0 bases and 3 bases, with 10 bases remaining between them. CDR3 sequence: CASSLDGLVYEQYF. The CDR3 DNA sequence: TGTGCCAGCAGCTTGGACGGTCTCGTCTACGAGCAGTACTTC.

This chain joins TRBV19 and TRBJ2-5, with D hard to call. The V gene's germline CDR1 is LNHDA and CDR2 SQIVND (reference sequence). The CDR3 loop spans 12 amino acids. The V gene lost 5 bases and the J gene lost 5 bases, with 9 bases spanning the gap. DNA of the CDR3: TGTGCCAGTAGTTATATCGGGGAGACCCAGTACTTC. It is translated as CASSYIGETQYF. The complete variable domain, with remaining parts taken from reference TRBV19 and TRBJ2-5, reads DGGITQSPKYLFRKEGQNVTLSCEQNLNHDAMYWYRQDPGQGLRLIYYSQIVNDFQKGDIAEGYSVSREKKESFPLTVTSAQKNPTAFYLCASSYIGETQYFGPGTRLLVL.

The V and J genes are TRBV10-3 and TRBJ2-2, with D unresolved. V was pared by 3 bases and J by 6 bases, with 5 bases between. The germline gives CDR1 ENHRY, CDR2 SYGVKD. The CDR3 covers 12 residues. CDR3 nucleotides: TGTGCCATCAGTGATTCTCCCGGGGAGCTGTTTTTT. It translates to CAISDSPGELFF.

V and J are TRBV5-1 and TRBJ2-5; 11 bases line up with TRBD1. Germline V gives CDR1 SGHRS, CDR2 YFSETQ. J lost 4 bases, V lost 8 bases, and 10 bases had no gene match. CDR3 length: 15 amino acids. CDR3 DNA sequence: TGCGCCAGTAAGCCGGGACAGGGGGGACTAGAGACCCAGTACTTC. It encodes CASKPGQGGLETQYF. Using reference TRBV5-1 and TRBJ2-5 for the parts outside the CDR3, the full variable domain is KAGVTQTPRYLIKTRGQQVTLSCSPISGHRSVSWYQQTPGQGLQFLFEYFSETQRNKGNFPGRFSGRQFSNSRSEMNVSTLELGDSALYLCASKPGQGGLETQYFGPGTRLLVL.

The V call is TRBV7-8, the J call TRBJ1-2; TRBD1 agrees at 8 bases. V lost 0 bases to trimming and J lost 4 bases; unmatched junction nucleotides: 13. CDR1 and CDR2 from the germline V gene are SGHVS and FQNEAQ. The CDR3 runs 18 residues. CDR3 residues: CASSLASAGGDAPYGYTF. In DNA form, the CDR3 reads TGTGCCAGCAGCTTAGCCTCGGCAGGGGGCGATGCCCCCTATGGCTACACCTTC.

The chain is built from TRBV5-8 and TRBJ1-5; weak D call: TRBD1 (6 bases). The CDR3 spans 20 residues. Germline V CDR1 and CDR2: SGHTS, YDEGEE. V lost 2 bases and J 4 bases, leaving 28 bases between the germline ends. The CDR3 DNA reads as TGTGCCAGCAGCTTATCGCGCGACCTCAGGGGCAAACGGAAAAATCAGCCCCAGCATTTT. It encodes CASSLSRDLRGKRKNQPQHF.

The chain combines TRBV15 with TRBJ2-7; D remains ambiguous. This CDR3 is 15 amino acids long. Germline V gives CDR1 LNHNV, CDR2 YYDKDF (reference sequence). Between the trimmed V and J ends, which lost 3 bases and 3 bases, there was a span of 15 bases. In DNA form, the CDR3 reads TGTGCCACCAGCAGCACTCTGGGTGGGGTCTACGAGCAGTACTTC. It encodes CATSSTLGGVYEQYF.

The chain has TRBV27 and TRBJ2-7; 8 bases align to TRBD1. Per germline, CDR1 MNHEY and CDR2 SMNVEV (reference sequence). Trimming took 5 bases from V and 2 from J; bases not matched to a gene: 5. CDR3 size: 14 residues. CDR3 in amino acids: CASSHRTGPYEQYF. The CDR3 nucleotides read TGTGCCAGCAGTCATAGGACAGGGCCCTACGAGCAGTACTTC.

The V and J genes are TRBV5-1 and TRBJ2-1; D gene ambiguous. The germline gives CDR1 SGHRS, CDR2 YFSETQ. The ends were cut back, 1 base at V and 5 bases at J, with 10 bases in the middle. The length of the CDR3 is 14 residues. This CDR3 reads CASSLMQADNEQFF. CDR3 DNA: TGCGCCAGCAGCTTGATGCAGGCGGACAATGAGCAGTTCTTC.